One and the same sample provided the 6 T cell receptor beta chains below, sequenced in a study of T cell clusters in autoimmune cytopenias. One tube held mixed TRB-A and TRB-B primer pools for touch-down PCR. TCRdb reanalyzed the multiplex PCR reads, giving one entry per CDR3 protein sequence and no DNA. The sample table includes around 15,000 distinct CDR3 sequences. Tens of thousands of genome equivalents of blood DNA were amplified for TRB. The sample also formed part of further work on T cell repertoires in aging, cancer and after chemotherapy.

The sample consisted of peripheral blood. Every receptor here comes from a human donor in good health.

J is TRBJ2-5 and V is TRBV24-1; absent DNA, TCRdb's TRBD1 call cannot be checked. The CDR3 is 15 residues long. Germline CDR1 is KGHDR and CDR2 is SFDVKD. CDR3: CATSAPRTGGETQYF.

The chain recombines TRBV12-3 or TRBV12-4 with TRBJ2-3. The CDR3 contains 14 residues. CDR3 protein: CASSLTAGTDTQYF.

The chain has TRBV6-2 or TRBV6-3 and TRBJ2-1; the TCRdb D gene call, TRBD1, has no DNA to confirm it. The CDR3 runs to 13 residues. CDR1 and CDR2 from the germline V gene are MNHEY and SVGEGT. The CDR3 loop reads CASSDWEGAEQFF.

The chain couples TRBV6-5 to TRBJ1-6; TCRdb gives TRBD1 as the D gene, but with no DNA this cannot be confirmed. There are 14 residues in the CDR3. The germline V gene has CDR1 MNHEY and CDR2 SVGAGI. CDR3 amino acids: CASSYQGYNSPLHF.

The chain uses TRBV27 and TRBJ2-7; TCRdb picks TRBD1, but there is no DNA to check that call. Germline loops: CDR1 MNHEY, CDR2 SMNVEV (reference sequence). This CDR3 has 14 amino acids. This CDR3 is CASARRGEGSEQYF.

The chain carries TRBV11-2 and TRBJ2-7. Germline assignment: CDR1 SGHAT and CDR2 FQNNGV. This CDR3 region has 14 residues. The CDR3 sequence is CASSLEASAYEQYF.